The 23 T cell receptor beta chains reported below all come from one sample, sequenced in a study of cytomegalovirus exposure and HLA in healthy donors. Repertoires were generated with immunoSEQ multiplex PCR, while TCRdb's copy carries only in-frame clones and drops some. The sample gives about 71,000 clones, approximately 94% of which show up once; approximately 1% is in the top ten. Sequenced material: PBMCs. All receptors derive from a woman aged 18 to 35 in good health and CMV-seronegative.

The V and J genes are TRBV10-2 and TRBJ1-5, with a tentative D call TRBD1 (5 bases). Germline CDR1 reads WSHSY; CDR2 reads SAAADI. The V gene lost 10 bases and the J gene lost 2 bases, with 18 bases spanning the gap. CDR3 length: 15 residues. The CDR3 here is CATRGAGVGNQPQHF. The CDR3 DNA follows: TGCGCCACTCGTGGTGCGGGGGTCGGCAATCAGCCCCAGCATTTT.

Regarding this clone: The sample carries other DNA sequences with the same CDR3. The chain recombines TRBV30 with TRBJ2-7; D remains ambiguous. In germline, CDR1 is GTSNPN, CDR2 SVGIG (reference sequence). CDR3 length equals 13 residues. Trimming pared 2 bases from V and 1 base from J, leaving 9 bases between. The CDR3 protein is CAWSLGSSYEQYF. The CDR3 region has the DNA TGTGCCTGGAGTTTGGGCAGTTCCTACGAGCAGTACTTC. The complete variable domain, with remaining parts taken from reference TRBV30 and TRBJ2-7, reads SQTIHQWPATLVQPVGSPLSLECTVEGTSNPNLYWYRQAAGRGLQLLFYSVGIGQISSEVPQNLSASRPQDRQFILSSKKLLLSDSGFYLCAWSLGSSYEQYFGPGTRLTVT.

The chain recombines TRBV6-1 with TRBJ2-5; TRBD1 matches at 10 bases. V lost 8 bases and J lost 5; bases outside the gene matches: 11. CDR1 is MNHNS, CDR2 SASEGT, per germline. This CDR3 comprises 15 residues. Written as DNA, the CDR3 is TGTGCCAGCCGGGAAGGGACAGGGGTTTGGGAGACCCAGTACTTC. Translation: CASREGTGVWETQYF.

This chain links TRBV27 with TRBJ1-2; TRBD1 is a possible D gene (6 bases). Trimming took off 5 bases at V and 6 bases at J, with 13 bases between the two ends. The CDR3 is 13 amino acids. Germline CDR1 is MNHEY and CDR2 is SMNVEV (reference sequence). The DNA for the CDR3 is TGTGCCAGCAGTAACAGGGTCCTGGATGGCTACACCTTC. It is translated as CASSNRVLDGYTF.

This clone appeared a single time. The rearrangement joins TRBV4-2 to TRBJ2-1; D may be TRBD2 (5 bases). Germline V CDR1 and CDR2: LGHNA, YNFKEQ. CDR3 size: 15 residues. V was pared by 0 bases and J by 2 bases, with 8 bases between. CDR3 bases: TGTGCCAGCAGCCAAGATACGGGGACCTACAATGAGCAGTTCTTC. The encoded protein is CASSQDTGTYNEQFF.

J is TRBJ1-6 and V is TRBV19, with a possible D match to TRBD1 (5 bases). Germline V gene data show CDR1 as LNHDA and CDR2 as SQIVND (reference sequence). The CDR3 covers 15 residues. V lost 4 bases and J 10 bases, leaving 17 bases between the germline ends. CDR3: CASSTTDSKSSPLHF. DNA of the CDR3: TGTGCCAGTAGTACAACCGACAGCAAGAGCTCACCCCTCCACTTT. The whole variable domain, filled in from reference TRBV19 and TRBJ1-6, reads DGGITQSPKYLFRKEGQNVTLSCEQNLNHDAMYWYRQDPGQGLRLIYYSQIVNDFQKGDIAEGYSVSREKKESFPLTVTSAQKNPTAFYLCASSTTDSKSSPLHFGNGTRLTVT.

About this clone: A junction boundary mismatches the germline segment, possibly from a read error. The chain recombines TRBV5-1 with TRBJ2-1, with D possibly TRBD2 on 6 matching bases. The germline V gene encodes CDR1 SGHRS and CDR2 YFSETQ. CDR3 size: 15 residues. CDR3 protein: CASNLGLAIDNEQFF. CDR3 DNA sequence: TGCGCCAGCAACTTGGGGCTAGCGATAGACAATGAGCAGTTCTTC.

This clone has only a few counts. This chain connects TRBV7-6 to TRBJ2-3; 9 positions match TRBD2. This CDR3 contains 17 residues. Trimming took 1 base from V and 1 from J; bases not matched to a gene: 6. Germline V CDR1 and CDR2: SGHVS, FNYEAQ. The CDR3 spells CASSLEAGGSGTDTQYF. The CDR3 DNA follows: TGTGCCAGCAGCTTAGAGGCGGGAGGGAGTGGCACAGATACGCAGTATTTT. Drawing the rest from reference TRBV7-6 and TRBJ2-3, the complete variable domain is GAGVSQSPRYKVTKRGQDVALRCDPISGHVSLYWYRQALGQGPEFLTYFNYEAQQDKSGLPNDRFSAERPEGSISTLTIQRTEQRDSAMYRCASSLEAGGSGTDTQYFGPGTRLTVL.

This rearrangement joins TRBV6-5 to TRBJ1-1, with TRBD1 identical over 7 bases. The CDR3 runs to 16 residues. Trimming at V came to 0 bases and at J to 1 base, leaving 5 bases not matched to a gene. CDR1 and CDR2 (germline): MNHEY, SVGAGI. The CDR3 sequence: CASSYSQGVKNTEAFF. CDR3 DNA sequence: TGTGCCAGCAGTTACTCGCAGGGGGTTAAGAACACTGAAGCTTTCTTT.

The chain carries TRBV13 and TRBJ2-4, with 13 bases aligning to TRBD2. The CDR3 loop spans 17 amino acids. The V gene's germline CDR1 is PRHDT and CDR2 FYEKMQ (reference sequence). J gave up 2 bases and V 5 bases, and 6 bases lay outside the gene matches. This CDR3 reads CASSAPLAGGSKNIQYF. CDR3 DNA: TGTGCCAGCAGCGCCCCACTAGCGGGGGGGTCCAAAAACATTCAGTACTTC.

The V call is TRBV11-1, the J call TRBJ1-4; D not certain. The CDR3 has 13 residues. V lost 2 bases and J 5 bases, leaving 6 bases between the germline ends. Germline V gene data show CDR1 as SGHAT and CDR2 as FQDESV (reference sequence). The CDR3 DNA sequence: TGTGCCAGCAGCTTAACAGAAAATGAAAAACTGTTTTTT. It codes for CASSLTENEKLFF. The full variable domain, its missing parts supplied by reference TRBV11-1 and TRBJ1-4, is EAEVAQSPRYKITEKSQAVAFWCDPISGHATLYWYRQILGQGPELLVQFQDESVVDDSQLPKDRFSAERLKGVDSTLKIQPAELGDSAMYLCASSLTENEKLFFGSGTQLSVL.

V and J are TRBV30 and TRBJ2-2; 13 nucleotides line up with TRBD2. This CDR3 has 17 amino acids. V lost 2 bases and J lost 6; bases outside the gene matches: 9. Germline CDR1 is GTSNPN and CDR2 is SVGIG (reference sequence). The CDR3: CAWSTSRTSGRAGELFF. CDR3 DNA sequence: TGTGCCTGGAGTACCTCCAGGACTAGCGGGAGAGCCGGGGAGCTGTTTTTT.

This sequence joins TRBV7-9 and TRBJ1-2, with D possibly matching TRBD1 (6 bases). The CDR3 contains 12 residues. Germline-derived CDR1 and CDR2 are SEHNR and FQNEAQ (reference sequence). Trimming left V 2 bases short and J 6 bases short, with 7 bases between. This CDR3 reads CASSLSGDGYTF. In DNA, the CDR3 is TGTGCCAGCAGCTTATCAGGGGATGGCTACACCTTC.

V is TRBV19 and J is TRBJ2-3; maybe TRBD1 (5 bases). Germline assignment: CDR1 LNHDA and CDR2 SQIVND (reference sequence). The CDR3 is made up of 16 amino acids. V was clipped by 3 bases and J by 0 bases, with 13 bases between them. CDR3 amino acids: CASSITRPGSTDTQYF. DNA of the CDR3: TGTGCCAGTAGTATTACCCGTCCAGGGAGCACAGATACGCAGTATTTT. Variable domain in full (rest from reference TRBV19 and TRBJ2-3): DGGITQSPKYLFRKEGQNVTLSCEQNLNHDAMYWYRQDPGQGLRLIYYSQIVNDFQKGDIAEGYSVSREKKESFPLTVTSAQKNPTAFYLCASSITRPGSTDTQYFGPGTRLTVL.

V gene TRBV6-4 combines with J gene TRBJ1-1; TRBD1 is a possible D gene (6 bases). The length of the CDR3 is 14 residues. The germline V gene has CDR1 MRHNA and CDR2 SNTAGT. The V gene lost 0 bases and the J gene lost 6 bases, with 11 bases spanning the gap. The CDR3 DNA follows: TGTGCCAGCAGTGACTCTAGTAGGGGGTCTGAAGCTTTCTTT. It is translated as CASSDSSRGSEAFF.

The chain couples TRBV5-4 to TRBJ1-4, with a tentative D call TRBD1 (5 bases). V lost 4 bases to trimming and J lost 3 bases, with 13 bases between them. The CDR3 length is 15 residues. CDR1 is SGHNT and CDR2 is YYREEE in the germline V gene (reference sequence). The CDR3 here is CASSPAGGSNEKLFF. The CDR3 DNA reads TGTGCCAGCAGCCCTGCGGGGGGGTCTAATGAAAAACTGTTTTTT. Full variable domain (missing parts from reference TRBV5-4 and TRBJ1-4): ETGVTQSPTHLIKTRGQQVTLRCSSQSGHNTVSWYQQALGQGPQFIFQYYREEENGRGNFPPRFSGLQFPNYSSELNVNALELDDSALYLCASSPAGGSNEKLFFGSGTQLSVL.

V is TRBV5-6 and J is TRBJ2-1, with D possibly matching TRBD2 (6 bases). CDR3 length: 12 residues. Germline lookup yields CDR1 SGHDT and CDR2 YYEEEE. Trimming cost V 4 bases and J 4 bases, with 6 bases left between them. CDR3 bases: TGTGCCAGCAGCCGGGAGTACAATGAGCAGTTCTTC. It translates to CASSREYNEQFF.

The rearrangement uses TRBV7-9 and TRBJ1-2, with a weak D call TRBD1 (5 bases). Trimming left V 5 bases short and J 4 bases short, with 14 bases between. Germline assignment: CDR1 SEHNR and CDR2 FQNEAQ (reference sequence). The CDR3 is 14 amino acids. CDR3 in amino acids: CASSPGGGVYGYTF. In nucleotides, the CDR3 is TGTGCCAGCAGCCCGGGCGGAGGGGTCTATGGCTACACCTTC.

CDR3 in amino acids: CARRDKPVAKNIQYF. The CDR3 DNA follows: TGTGCCAGGAGGGACAAACCAGTAGCCAAAAACATTCAGTACTTC. V and J are TRBV6-4 and TRBJ2-4, with TRBD1 as a possible D gene (6 bases). Germline CDR1 reads MRHNA; CDR2 reads SNTAGT. This CDR3 has 15 residues. Trimming removed 9 bases at V and 0 bases at J, with 15 bases between.

V and J are TRBV28 and TRBJ2-1, with TRBD2 matching 7 bases. Germline CDR1 reads MDHEN; CDR2 reads SYDVKM. The CDR3 has 17 amino acids. V dropped 6 bases and J dropped 3; count of bases not matched to a gene: 14. As DNA, the CDR3 is TGTGCCAGCAGGCGCCCCCTGACTAGCCGAGACTACAATGAGCAGTTCTTC. Translating gives CASRRPLTSRDYNEQFF.

CDR3 in DNA: TGTGCCAGTAGTTTCGGGATTCCGACCGAAGCTTTCTTT. This translates into CASSFGIPTEAFF. The chain joins TRBV19 to TRBJ1-1; D is ambiguous. From germline, CDR1 is LNHDA and CDR2 SQIVND (reference sequence). The CDR3 is made up of 13 amino acids. V lost 5 bases, J lost 8 bases, and 15 bases lay in between.

The rearrangement links TRBV6-5 to TRBJ1-4; D remains ambiguous. The germline CDR1 and CDR2 sequences are MNHEY and SVGAGI. The length of the CDR3 is 11 residues. V was clipped by 6 bases and J by 4 bases, with 3 bases between them. This CDR3 reads CASSYNEKLFF. The CDR3 region has the DNA TGTGCCAGCAGCTATAATGAAAAACTGTTTTTT.

The chain uses TRBV28 and TRBJ1-2; D unresolved. Germline assignment: CDR1 MDHEN and CDR2 SYDVKM. CDR3 length: 13 residues. V was trimmed by 6 bases and J by 5 bases, leaving 13 bases between them. This chain's CDR3 is CASSEEGRYGYTF. The CDR3 nucleotides are TGTGCCAGCAGCGAGGAAGGCCGGTATGGCTACACCTTC.